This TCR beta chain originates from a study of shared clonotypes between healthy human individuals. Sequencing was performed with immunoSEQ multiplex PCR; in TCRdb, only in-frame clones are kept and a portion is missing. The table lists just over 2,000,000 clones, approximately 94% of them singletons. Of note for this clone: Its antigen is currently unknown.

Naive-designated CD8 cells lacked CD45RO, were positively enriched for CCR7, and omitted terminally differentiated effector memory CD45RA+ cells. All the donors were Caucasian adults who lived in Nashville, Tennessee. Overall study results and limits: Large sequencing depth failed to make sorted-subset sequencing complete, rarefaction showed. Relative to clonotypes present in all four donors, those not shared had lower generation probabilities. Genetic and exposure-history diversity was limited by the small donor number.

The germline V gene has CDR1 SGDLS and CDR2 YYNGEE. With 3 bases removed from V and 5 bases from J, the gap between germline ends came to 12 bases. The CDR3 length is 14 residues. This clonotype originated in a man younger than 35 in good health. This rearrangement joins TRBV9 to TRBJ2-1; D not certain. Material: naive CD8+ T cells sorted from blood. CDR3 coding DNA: TGTGCCAGCAGCGCCCCCTCCAGGAACAATGAGCAGTTCTTC. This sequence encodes CASSAPSRNNEQFF.